The next 10 T cell receptor beta chains were all read from a single sample in a study of blood T cell repertoires in COVID-19. Sequenced by immunoSEQ multiplex PCR; TCRdb stores in-frame clones only, minus some. The table records over 130,000 clones, 80% to 90% of them present only once. Sequenced sample: peripheral blood. These receptor sequences come from a man between 65 and 85 years old with acute or convalescent COVID-19.

V and J are TRBV6-2 or TRBV6-3 and TRBJ2-1; 8 bases match TRBD2. The J segment lost 10 bases and the V segment lost 2 bases, leaving 4 bases of the junction unmatched. The CDR3 loop spans 13 amino acids. CDR1 is MNHEY, CDR2 SVGEGT, per germline. The CDR3 region has the DNA TGTGCCAGCAGTTACGTTCCTAGCGGGGAGCAGTTCTTC. This sequence encodes CASSYVPSGEQFF.

The J gene is TRBJ1-1, the V gene TRBV6-6; 8 bases fit TRBD1. This CDR3 comprises 15 residues. V was clipped by 2 bases and J by 4 bases; unmatched bases: 6. Germline V gene sequence: CDR1 MNHNY, CDR2 SVGAGI (reference sequence). CDR3 sequence: CASSYPTGGVTEAFF. The CDR3 nucleotides read TGTGCCAGCAGTTACCCAACAGGGGGTGTCACTGAAGCTTTCTTT.

This chain links TRBV5-1 with TRBJ2-3, with 8 bases that match TRBD1. This CDR3 region has 14 residues. Germline CDR1 reads SGHRS; CDR2 reads YFSETQ. The junction had 8 bases not matched to a gene; V was cut back by 5 bases and J by 6 bases. CDR3 DNA: TGCGCCAGCAGTTCGCAGGGGGCGCGGGATACGCAGTATTTT. It specifies CASSSQGARDTQYF.

The rearrangement uses TRBV27 and TRBJ1-1; a possible D gene is TRBD1 (6 bases). In germline, CDR1 is MNHEY, CDR2 SMNVEV (reference sequence). Trimming shortened V by 5 bases and J by 1 base, and 11 bases separated the two germline ends. The CDR3 is 14 residues long. The CDR3 nucleotides are TGTGCCAGCAGTCCCCTGACAGGGAACACTGAAGCTTTCTTT. Translating it yields CASSPLTGNTEAFF.

This clone was counted only a few times. The V gene is TRBV12-1, the J gene TRBJ2-7; TRBD1, the table's D call, was not compared with the DNA. TRBV12-1 is shown as a pseudogene. CDR3 length equals 16 residues. CDR3 DNA: TGTGCCAGCAGCCCTAAAGAAACAGGGGGAGGCTACGAGCAGTACTTC. The encoded protein is CASSPKETGGGYEQYF.

The V and J genes are TRBV6-5 and TRBJ1-2, with 8 nucleotides matching TRBD1. This CDR3 comprises 13 residues. Germline V gene data show CDR1 as MNHEY and CDR2 as SVGAGI. With 8 bases clipped from V and 3 bases from J, the junction kept 5 bases outside the gene matches. The CDR3 reads CASSDRGDYGYTF. The CDR3 DNA follows: TGTGCCAGCTCCGACAGGGGAGACTATGGCTACACCTTC.

The V and J genes are TRBV7-9 and TRBJ2-5; tentatively, D is TRBD2 (5 bases). Trimming removed 4 bases from V and 2 bases from J, with 11 bases in between. The germline V gene encodes CDR1 SEHNR and CDR2 FQNEAQ (reference sequence). CDR3 length: 14 residues. CDR3 nucleotides: TGTGCCAGCAGCTCACCAGCGGCTCAAGAGACCCAGTACTTC. This gives the protein CASSSPAAQETQYF. The full variable domain, with the rest looked up from reference TRBV7-9 and TRBJ2-5, is DTGVSQNPRHKITKRGQNVTFRCDPISEHNRLYWYRQTLGQGPEFLTYFQNEAQLEKSRLLSDRFSAERPKGSFSTLEIQRTEQGDSAMYLCASSSPAAQETQYFGPGTRLLVL.

This rearrangement joins TRBV11-2 to TRBJ1-3; 7 bases are a match to TRBD1. This CDR3 is 18 amino acids long. The trim removed 5 bases at V and 0 bases at J, leaving 13 bases unmatched. The germline V gene encodes CDR1 SGHAT and CDR2 FQNNGV. The CDR3 nucleotides read TGTGCCAGCAGCCTCCTGAGTCAGGGGGGATACTCTGGAAACACCATATATTTT. Translated: CASSLLSQGGYSGNTIYF. Complete variable domain (other parts from reference TRBV11-2 and TRBJ1-3): EAGVAQSPRYKIIEKRQSVAFWCNPISGHATLYWYQQILGQGPKLLIQFQNNGVVDDSQLPKDRFSAERLKGVDSTLKIQPAKLEDSAVYLCASSLLSQGGYSGNTIYFGEGSWLTVV.

This chain connects TRBV2 to TRBJ2-2, with 7 bases fitting TRBD2. J lost 4 bases, V lost 7 bases, and 6 bases had no gene match. CDR3 size: 14 residues. Germline V gene data show CDR1 as SNHLY and CDR2 as FYNNEI. The CDR3 DNA reads TGTGCCAGCACTAACGGGGGGTCCACCGGGGAGCTGTTTTTT. Protein product: CASTNGGSTGELFF.

This clone has only one observation. This chain connects TRBV10-3 to TRBJ1-2; 10 bases line up with TRBD1. V was clipped by 4 bases and J by 3 bases; unmatched bases: 5. The CDR3 contains 15 residues. Germline values: CDR1 ENHRY, CDR2 SYGVKD. CDR3 nucleotide sequence: TGTGCCATCAGTGGGGGACAGGGGATGCACTATGGCTACACCTTC. It yields the protein CAISGGQGMHYGYTF.